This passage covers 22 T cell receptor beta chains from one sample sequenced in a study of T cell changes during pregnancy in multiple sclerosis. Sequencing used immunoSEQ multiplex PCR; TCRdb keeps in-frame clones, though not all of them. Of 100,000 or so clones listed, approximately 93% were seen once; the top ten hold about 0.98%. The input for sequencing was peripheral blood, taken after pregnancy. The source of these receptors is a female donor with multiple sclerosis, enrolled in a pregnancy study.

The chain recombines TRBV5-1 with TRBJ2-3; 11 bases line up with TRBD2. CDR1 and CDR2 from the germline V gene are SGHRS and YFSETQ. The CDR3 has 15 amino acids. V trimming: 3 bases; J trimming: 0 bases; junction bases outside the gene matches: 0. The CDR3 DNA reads TGCGCCAGCAGCTGGACTAGCGGGAGCACAGATACGCAGTATTTT. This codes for CASSWTSGSTDTQYF.

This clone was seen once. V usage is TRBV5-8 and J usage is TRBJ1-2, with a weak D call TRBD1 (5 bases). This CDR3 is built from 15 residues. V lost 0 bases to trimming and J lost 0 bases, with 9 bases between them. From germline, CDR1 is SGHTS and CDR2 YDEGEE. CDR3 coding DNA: TGTGCCAGCAGCTTGGAGGTCAGGGCTAACTATGGCTACACCTTC. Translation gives CASSLEVRANYGYTF. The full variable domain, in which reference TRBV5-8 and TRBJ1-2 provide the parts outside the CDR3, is EAGVTQSPTHLIKTRGQQATLRCSPISGHTSVYWYQQALGLGLQFLLWYDEGEERNRGNFPPRFSGRQFPNYSSELNVNALELEDSALYLCASSLEVRANYGYTFGSGTRLTVV.

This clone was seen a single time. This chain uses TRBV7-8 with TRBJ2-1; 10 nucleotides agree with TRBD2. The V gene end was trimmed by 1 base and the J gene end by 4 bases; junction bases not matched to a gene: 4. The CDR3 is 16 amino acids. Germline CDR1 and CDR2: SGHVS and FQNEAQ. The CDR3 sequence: CASSLVASGGYNEQFF. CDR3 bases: TGTGCCAGCAGCTTAGTGGCTAGCGGGGGATACAATGAGCAGTTCTTC. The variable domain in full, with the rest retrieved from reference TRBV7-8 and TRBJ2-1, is GAGVSQSPRYKVAKRGQDVALRCDPISGHVSLFWYQQALGQGPEFLTYFQNEAQLDKSGLPSDRFFAERPEGSVSTLKIQRTQQEDSAVYLCASSLVASGGYNEQFFGPGTRLTVL.

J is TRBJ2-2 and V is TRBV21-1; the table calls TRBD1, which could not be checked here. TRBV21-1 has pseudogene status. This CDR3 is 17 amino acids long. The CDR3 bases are TGTGCCAGCAGCAAAGTCGGAACAGACGAATACACCGGGGAGCTGTTTTTT. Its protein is CASSKVGTDEYTGELFF.

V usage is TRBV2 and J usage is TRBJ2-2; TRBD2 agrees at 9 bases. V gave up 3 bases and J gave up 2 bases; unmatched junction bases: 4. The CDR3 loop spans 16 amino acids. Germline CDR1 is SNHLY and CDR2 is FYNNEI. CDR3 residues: CASSEGGRANTGELFF. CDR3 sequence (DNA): TGTGCCAGCAGTGAGGGCGGGAGGGCCAACACCGGGGAGCTGTTTTTT.

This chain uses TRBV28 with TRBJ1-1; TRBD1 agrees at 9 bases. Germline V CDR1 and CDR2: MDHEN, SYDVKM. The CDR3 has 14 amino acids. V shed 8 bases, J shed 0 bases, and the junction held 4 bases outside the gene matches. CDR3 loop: CASEQGALNTEAFF. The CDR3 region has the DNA TGTGCCAGCGAACAGGGGGCCCTGAACACTGAAGCTTTCTTT.

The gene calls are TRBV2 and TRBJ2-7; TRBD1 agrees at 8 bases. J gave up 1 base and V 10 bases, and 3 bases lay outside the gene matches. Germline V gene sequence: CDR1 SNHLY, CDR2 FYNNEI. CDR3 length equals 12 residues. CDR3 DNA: TGTGCCACGAGGGACAGGTCCTACGAGCAGTACTTC. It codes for CATRDRSYEQYF.

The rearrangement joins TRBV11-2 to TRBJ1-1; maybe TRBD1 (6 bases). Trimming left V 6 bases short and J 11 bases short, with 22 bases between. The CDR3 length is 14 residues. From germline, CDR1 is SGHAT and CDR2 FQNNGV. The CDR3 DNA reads TGTGCCAGCAGTCAAGGCAGGGGAGCCCAGCGGGCTTTCTTT. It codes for CASSQGRGAQRAFF.

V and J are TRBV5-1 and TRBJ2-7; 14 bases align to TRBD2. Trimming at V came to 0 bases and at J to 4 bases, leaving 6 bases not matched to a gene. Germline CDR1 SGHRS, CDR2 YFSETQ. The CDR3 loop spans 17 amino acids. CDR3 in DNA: TGCGCCAGCAGCTTGGGACTAGCGGGAGGGCCCGTGTACGAGCAGTACTTC. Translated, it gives CASSLGLAGGPVYEQYF.

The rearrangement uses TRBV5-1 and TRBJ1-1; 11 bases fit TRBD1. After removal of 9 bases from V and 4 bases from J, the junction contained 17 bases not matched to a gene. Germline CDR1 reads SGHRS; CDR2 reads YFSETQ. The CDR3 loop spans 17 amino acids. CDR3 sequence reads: CATVSGTGGYRGTEAFF. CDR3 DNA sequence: TGCGCCACCGTATCCGGGACAGGGGGGTACAGGGGCACTGAAGCTTTCTTT.

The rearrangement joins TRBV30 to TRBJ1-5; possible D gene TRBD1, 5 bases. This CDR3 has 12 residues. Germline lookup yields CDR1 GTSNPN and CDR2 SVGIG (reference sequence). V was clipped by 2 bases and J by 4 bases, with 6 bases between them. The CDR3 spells CAWSKGNQPQHF. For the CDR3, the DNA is TGTGCCTGGAGTAAGGGGAATCAGCCCCAGCATTTT.

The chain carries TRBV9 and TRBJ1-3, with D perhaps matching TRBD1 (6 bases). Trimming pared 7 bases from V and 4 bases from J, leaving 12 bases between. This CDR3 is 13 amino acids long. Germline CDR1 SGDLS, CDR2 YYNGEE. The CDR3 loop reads CASGLQGGNTIYF. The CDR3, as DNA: TGTGCCAGCGGACTCCAGGGGGGAAACACCATATATTTT.

CDR3 amino acids: CASSLSRGQGLTDTQYF. The CDR3, as DNA: TGTGCCAGCAGTTTATCGAGGGGACAGGGACTCACAGATACGCAGTATTTT. The rearrangement joins TRBV27 to TRBJ2-3, with 9 bases identical to TRBD1. The CDR3 is 17 residues long. Looked up from germline, CDR1 is MNHEY and CDR2 is SMNVEV (reference sequence). The J segment lost 2 bases and the V segment lost 0 bases, leaving 6 bases of the junction unmatched.

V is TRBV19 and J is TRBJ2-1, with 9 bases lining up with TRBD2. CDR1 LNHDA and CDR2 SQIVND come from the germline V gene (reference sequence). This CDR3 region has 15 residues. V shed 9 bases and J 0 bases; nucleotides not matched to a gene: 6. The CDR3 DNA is TGTGCCAGCACCGGGACTAGCAGCTCCTACAATGAGCAGTTCTTC. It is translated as CASTGTSSSYNEQFF.

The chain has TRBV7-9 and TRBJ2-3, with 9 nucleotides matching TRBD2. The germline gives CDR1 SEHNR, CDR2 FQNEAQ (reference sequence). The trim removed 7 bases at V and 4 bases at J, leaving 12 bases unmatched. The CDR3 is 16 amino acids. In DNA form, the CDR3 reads TGTGCCAGCACCCAAACCGGACTAGCGAGCGCAGATACGCAGTATTTT. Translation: CASTQTGLASADTQYF. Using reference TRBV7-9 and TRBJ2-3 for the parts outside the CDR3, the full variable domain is DTGVSQNPRHKITKRGQNVTFRCDPISEHNRLYWYRQTLGQGPEFLTYFQNEAQLEKSRLLSDRFSAERPKGSFSTLEIQRTEQGDSAMYLCASTQTGLASADTQYFGPGTRLTVL.

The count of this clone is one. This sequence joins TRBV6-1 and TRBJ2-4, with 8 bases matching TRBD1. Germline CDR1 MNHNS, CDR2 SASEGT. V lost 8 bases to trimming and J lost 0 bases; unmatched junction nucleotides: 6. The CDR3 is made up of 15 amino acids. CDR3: CASLGTGQAKNIQYF. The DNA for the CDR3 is TGTGCCAGCCTGGGGACAGGTCAAGCCAAAAACATTCAGTACTTC.

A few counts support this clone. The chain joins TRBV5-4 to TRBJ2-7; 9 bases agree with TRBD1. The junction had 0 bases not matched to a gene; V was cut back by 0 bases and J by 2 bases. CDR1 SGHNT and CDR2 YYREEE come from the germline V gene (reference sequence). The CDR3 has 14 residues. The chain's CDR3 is CASSLGQGAYEQYF. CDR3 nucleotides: TGTGCCAGCAGCTTGGGACAGGGGGCCTACGAGCAGTACTTC.

The CDR3 is CASSIWVQDYGYTF. Written as DNA, the CDR3 is TGTGCCAGTAGTATTTGGGTGCAGGACTATGGCTACACCTTC. V is TRBV19 and J is TRBJ1-2; D unresolved. Per germline, CDR1 LNHDA and CDR2 SQIVND (reference sequence). The CDR3 length is 14 residues. Between the trimmed V and J ends, which lost 3 bases and 3 bases, there was a span of 11 bases.

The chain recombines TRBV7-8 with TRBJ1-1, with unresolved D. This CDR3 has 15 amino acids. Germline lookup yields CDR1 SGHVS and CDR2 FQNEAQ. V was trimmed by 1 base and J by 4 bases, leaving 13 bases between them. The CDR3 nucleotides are TGTGCCAGCAGCTTAGAGAATGGAGGCGGCACTGAAGCTTTCTTT. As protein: CASSLENGGGTEAFF.

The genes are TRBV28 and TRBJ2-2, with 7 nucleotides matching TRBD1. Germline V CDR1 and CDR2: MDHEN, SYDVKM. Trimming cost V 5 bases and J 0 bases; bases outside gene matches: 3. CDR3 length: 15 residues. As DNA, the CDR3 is TGTGCCAGCAGTCCCGGGACAGCGAACACCGGGGAGCTGTTTTTT. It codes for CASSPGTANTGELFF.

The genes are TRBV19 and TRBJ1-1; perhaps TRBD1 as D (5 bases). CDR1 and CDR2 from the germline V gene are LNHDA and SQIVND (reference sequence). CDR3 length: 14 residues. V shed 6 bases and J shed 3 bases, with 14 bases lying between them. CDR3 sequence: CASRIGVTDTEAFF. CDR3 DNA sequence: TGTGCCAGTAGAATCGGTGTGACAGACACTGAAGCTTTCTTT.

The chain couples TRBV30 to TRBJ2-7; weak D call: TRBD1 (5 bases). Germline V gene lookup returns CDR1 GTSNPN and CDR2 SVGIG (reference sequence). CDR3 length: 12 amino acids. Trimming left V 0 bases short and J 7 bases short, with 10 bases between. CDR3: CAWSVGVGEQYF. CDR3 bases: TGTGCCTGGAGTGTAGGGGTAGGGGAGCAGTACTTC.